This T cell receptor beta chain stems from a study of cytomegalovirus exposure and HLA in healthy donors. The study ran its PCR with 60 Vbeta and 13 Jbeta primers. Libraries were prepared by immunoSEQ multiplex PCR; TCRdb keeps only in-frame clonotypes and omits some of them. Seen here are 150,000 to 200,000 clones, roughly nine tenths observed once, and the top ten hold 0.2% to 0.3%. This CDR3 contains 15 residues. The V gene's germline CDR1 is LNHDA and CDR2 SQIVND (reference sequence). The J segment lost 7 bases and the V segment lost 5 bases, leaving 6 bases of the junction unmatched. The TCR was taken from a girl under three years old in good health and CMV-seronegative. Specimen: PBMCs. V usage is TRBV19 and J usage is TRBJ2-1, with 12 bases identical to TRBD1. The CDR3 nucleotides are TGTGCCAGTAGTGACCGGGACAGGGGGCGAAATGAGCAGTTCTTC. Translating it yields CASSDRDRGRNEQFF.